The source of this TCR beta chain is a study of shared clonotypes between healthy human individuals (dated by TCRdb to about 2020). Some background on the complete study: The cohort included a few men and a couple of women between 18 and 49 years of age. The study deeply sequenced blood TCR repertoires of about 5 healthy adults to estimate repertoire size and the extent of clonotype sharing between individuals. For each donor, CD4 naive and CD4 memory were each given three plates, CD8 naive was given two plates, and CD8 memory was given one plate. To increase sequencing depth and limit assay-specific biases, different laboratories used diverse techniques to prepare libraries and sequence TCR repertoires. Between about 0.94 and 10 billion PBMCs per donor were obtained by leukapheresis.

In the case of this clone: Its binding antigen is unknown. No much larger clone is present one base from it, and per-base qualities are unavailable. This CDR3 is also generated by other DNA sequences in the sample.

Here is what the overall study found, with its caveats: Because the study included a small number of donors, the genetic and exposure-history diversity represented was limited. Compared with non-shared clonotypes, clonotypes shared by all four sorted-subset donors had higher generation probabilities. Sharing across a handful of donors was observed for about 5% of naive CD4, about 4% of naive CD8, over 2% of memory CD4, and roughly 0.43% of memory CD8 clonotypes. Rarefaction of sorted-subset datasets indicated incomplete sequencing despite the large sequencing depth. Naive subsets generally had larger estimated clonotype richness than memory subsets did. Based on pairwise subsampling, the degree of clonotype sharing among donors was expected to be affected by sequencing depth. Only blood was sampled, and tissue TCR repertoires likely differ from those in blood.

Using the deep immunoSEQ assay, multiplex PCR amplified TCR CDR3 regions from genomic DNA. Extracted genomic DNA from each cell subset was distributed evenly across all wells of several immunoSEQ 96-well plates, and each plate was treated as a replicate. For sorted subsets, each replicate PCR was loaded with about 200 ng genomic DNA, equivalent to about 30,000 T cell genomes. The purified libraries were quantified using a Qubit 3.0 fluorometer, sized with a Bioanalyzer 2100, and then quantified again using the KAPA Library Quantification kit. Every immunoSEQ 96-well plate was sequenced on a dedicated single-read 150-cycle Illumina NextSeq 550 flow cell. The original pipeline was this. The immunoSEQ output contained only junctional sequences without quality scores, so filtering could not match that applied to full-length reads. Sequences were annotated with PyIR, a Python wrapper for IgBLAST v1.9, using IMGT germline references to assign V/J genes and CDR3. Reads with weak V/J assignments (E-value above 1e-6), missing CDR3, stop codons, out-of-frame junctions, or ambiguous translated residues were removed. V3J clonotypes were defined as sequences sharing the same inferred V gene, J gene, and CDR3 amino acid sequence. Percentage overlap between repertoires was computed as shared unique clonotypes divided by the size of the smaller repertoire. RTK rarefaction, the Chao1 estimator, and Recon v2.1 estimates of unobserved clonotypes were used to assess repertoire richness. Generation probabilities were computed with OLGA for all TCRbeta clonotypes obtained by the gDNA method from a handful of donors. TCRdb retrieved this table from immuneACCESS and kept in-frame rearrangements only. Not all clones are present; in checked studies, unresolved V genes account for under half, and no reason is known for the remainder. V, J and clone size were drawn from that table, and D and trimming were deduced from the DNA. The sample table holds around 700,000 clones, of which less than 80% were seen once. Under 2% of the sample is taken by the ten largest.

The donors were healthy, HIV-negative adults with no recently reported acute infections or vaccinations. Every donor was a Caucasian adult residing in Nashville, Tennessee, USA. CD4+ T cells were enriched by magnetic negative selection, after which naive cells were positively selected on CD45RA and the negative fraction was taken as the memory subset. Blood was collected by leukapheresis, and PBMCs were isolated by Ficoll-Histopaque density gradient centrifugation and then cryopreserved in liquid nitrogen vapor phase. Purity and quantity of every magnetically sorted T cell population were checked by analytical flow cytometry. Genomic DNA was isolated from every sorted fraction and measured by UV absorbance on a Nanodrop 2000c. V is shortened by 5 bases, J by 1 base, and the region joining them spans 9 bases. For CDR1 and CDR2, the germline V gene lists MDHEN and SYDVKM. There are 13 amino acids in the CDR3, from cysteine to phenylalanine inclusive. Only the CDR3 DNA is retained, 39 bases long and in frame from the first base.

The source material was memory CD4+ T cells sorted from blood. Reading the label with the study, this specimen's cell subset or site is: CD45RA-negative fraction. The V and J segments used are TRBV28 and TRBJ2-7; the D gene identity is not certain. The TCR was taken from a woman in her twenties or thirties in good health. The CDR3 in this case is CASSNSGSYEQYF. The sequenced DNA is TGTGCCAGCAGTAATTCAGGTTCCTACGAGCAGTACTTC.